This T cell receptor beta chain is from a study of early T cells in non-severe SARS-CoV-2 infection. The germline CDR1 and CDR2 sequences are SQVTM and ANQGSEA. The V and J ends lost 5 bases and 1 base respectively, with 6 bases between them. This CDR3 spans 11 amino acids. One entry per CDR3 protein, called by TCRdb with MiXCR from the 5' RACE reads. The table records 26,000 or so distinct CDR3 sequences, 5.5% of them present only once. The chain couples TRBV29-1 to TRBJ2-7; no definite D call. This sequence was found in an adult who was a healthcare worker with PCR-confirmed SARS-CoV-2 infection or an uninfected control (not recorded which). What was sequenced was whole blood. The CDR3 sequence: CSVTQSYEQYF. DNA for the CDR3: TGCAGCGTTACCCAATCCTACGAGCAGTACTTC.